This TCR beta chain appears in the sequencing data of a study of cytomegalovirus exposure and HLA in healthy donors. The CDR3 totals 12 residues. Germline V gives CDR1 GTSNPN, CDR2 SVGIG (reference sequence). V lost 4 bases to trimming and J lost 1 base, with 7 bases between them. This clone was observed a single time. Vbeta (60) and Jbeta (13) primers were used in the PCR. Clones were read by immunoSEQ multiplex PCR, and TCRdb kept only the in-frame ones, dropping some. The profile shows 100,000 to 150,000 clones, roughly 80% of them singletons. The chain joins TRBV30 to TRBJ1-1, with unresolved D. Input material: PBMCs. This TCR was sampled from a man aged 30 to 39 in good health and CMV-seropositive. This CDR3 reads CAWNPGNTEAFF. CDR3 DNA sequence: TGTGCCTGGAACCCGGGGAACACTGAAGCTTTCTTT.